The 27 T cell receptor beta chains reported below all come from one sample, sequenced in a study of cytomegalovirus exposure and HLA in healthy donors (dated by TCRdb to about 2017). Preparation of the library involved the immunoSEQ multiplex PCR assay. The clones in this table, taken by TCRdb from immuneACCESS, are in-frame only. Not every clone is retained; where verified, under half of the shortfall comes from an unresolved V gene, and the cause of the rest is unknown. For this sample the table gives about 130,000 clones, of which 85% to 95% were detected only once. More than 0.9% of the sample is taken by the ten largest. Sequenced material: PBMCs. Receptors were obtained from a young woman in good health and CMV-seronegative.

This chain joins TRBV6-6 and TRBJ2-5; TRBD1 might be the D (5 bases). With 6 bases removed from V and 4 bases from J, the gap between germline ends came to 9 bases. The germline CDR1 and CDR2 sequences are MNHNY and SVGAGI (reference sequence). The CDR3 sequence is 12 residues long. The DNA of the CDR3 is TGTGCCAGCAGCGGCAGGGCAGAGACCCAGTACTTC. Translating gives CASSGRAETQYF.

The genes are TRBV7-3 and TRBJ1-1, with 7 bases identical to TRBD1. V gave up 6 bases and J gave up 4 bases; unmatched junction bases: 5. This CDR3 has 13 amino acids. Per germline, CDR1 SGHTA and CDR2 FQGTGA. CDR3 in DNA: TGTGCCAGCAGTCTCTCAGGGGGCACTGAAGCTTTCTTT. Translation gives CASSLSGGTEAFF.

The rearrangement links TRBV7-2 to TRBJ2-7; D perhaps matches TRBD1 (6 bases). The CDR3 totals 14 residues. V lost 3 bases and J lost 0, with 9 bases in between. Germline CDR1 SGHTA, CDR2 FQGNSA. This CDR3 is CASSFTGFSYEQYF. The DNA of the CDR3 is TGTGCCAGCAGCTTTACAGGGTTCTCCTACGAGCAGTACTTC.

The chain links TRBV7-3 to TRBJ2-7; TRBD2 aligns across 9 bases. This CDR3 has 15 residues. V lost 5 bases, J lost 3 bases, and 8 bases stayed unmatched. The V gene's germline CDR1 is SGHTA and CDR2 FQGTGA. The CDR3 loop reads CASSLLAGTRYEQYF. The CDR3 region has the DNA TGTGCCAGCAGCCTTCTAGCGGGAACACGCTACGAGCAGTACTTC.

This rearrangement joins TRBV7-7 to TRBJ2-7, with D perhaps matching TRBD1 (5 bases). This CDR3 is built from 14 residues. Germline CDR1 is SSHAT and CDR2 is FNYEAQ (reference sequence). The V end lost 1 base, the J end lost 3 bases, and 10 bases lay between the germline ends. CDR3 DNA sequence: TGTGCCAGCAGCTTAGGGGGCGCCGGCTACGAGCAGTACTTC. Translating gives CASSLGGAGYEQYF.

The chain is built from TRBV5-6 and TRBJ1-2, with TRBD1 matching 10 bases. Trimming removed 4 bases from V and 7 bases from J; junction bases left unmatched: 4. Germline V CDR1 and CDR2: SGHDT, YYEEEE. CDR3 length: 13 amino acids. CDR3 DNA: TGTGCCAGCAGCATCGGGACAGGGGCTGGCTACACCTTC. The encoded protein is CASSIGTGAGYTF.

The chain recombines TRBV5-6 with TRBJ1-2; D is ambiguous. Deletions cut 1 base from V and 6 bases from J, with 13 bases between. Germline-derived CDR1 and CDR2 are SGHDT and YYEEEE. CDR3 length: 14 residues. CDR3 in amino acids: CASSLRTRMDGYTF. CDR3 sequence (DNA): TGTGCCAGCAGCTTGAGAACGAGAATGGATGGCTACACCTTC.

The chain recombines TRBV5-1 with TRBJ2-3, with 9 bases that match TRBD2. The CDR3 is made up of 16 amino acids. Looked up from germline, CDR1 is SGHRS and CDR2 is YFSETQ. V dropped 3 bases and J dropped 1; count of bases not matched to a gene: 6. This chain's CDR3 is CASSSAWTSGTDTQYF. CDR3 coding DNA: TGCGCCAGCAGCTCGGCCTGGACTAGCGGCACAGATACGCAGTATTTT.

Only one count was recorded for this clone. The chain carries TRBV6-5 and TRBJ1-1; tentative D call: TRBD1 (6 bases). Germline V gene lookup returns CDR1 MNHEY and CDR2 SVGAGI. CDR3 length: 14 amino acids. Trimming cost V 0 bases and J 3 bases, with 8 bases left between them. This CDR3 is CASSYSPGDTEAFF. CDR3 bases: TGTGCCAGCAGTTACTCTCCAGGGGACACTGAAGCTTTCTTT.

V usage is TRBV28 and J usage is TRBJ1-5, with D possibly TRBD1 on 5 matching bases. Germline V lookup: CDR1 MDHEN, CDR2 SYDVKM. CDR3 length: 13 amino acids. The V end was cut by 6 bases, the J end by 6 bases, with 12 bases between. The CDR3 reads CASSPGLFQPQHF. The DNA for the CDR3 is TGTGCCAGCAGCCCGGGACTGTTTCAGCCCCAGCATTTT.

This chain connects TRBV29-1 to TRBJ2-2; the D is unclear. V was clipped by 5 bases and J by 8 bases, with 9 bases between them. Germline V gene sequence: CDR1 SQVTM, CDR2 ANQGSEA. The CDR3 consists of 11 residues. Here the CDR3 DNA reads TGCAGCGTTCAGGTGATTGGGGAGCTGTTTTTT. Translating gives CSVQVIGELFF.

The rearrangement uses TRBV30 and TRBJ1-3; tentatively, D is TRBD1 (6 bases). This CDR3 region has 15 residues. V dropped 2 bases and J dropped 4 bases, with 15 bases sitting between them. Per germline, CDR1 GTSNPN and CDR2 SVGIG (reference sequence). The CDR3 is CAWSLHARGGNTIYF. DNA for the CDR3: TGTGCCTGGAGTCTCCACGCCAGGGGCGGAAACACCATATATTTT.

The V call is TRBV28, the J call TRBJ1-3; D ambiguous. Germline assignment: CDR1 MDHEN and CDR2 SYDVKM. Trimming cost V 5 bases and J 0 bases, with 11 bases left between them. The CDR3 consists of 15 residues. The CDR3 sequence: CASSNPADSGNTIYF. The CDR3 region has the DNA TGTGCCAGCAGTAACCCCGCGGACTCTGGAAACACCATATATTTT.

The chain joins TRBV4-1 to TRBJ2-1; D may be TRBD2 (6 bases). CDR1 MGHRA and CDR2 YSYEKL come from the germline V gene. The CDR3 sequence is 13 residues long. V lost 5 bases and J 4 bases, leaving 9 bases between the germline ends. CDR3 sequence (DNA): TGCGCCAGCAGCGTAGCGGCTTACAATGAGCAGTTCTTC. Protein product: CASSVAAYNEQFF.

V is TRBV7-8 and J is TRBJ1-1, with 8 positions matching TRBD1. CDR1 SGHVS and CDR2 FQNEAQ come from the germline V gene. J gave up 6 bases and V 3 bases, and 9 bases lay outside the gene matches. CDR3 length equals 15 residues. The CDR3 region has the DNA TGTGCCAGCAGCTTGCAGGGGGCTTTGGGTGCTGAAGCTTTCTTT. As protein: CASSLQGALGAEAFF.

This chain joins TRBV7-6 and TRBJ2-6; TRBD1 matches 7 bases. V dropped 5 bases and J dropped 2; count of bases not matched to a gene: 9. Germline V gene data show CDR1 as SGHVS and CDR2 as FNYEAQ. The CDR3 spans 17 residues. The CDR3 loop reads CASSLGLTGAGANVLTF. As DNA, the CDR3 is TGTGCCAGCAGCCTAGGCCTTACAGGGGCTGGGGCCAACGTCCTGACTTTC.

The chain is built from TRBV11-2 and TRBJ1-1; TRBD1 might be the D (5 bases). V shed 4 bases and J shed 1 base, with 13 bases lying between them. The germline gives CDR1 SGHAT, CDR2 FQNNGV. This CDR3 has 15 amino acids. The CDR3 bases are TGTGCCAGCAGCTCCCTCCAGGGCCAGAACACTGAAGCTTTCTTT. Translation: CASSSLQGQNTEAFF.

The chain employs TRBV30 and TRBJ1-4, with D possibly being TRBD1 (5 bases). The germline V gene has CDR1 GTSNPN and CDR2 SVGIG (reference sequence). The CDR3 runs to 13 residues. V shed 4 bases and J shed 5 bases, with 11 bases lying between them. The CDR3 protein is CAWNRQRNEKLFF. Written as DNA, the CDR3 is TGTGCCTGGAATCGACAGAGGAATGAAAAACTGTTTTTT.

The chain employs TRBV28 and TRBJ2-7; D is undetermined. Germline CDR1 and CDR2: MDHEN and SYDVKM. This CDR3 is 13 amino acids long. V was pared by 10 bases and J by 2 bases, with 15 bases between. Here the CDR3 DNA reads TGTGCCACGCTAGTCCGAACAACCTACGAGCAGTACTTC. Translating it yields CATLVRTTYEQYF.

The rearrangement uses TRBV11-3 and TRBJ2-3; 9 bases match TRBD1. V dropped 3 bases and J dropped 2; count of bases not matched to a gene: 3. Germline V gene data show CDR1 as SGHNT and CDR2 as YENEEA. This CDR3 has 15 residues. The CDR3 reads CASSFGQGLTDTQYF. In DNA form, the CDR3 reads TGTGCCAGCAGCTTTGGACAGGGGCTCACAGATACGCAGTATTTT.

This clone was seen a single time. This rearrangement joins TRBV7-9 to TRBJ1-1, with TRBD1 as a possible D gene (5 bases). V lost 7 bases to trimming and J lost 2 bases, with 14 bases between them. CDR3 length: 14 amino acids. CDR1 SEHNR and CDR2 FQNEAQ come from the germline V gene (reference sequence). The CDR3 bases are TGTGCCAGCAACCCGGACATATTCAACACTGAAGCTTTCTTT. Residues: CASNPDIFNTEAFF. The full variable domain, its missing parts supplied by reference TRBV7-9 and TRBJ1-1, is DTGVSQNPRHKITKRGQNVTFRCDPISEHNRLYWYRQTLGQGPEFLTYFQNEAQLEKSRLLSDRFSAERPKGSFSTLEIQRTEQGDSAMYLCASNPDIFNTEAFFGQGTRLTVV.

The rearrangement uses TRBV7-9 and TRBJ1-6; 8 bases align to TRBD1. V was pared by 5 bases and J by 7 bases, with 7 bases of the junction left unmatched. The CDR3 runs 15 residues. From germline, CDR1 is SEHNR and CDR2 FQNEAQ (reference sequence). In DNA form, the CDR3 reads TGTGCCAGCAGCCCAGGACAGGGAGGGAATTCACCCCTCCACTTT. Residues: CASSPGQGGNSPLHF.

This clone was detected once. The CDR3 DNA follows: TGTGCCAGTAGTGGACAAGGCGCCGAGCAGTACTTC. The encoded protein is CASSGQGAEQYF. The rearrangement uses TRBV19 and TRBJ2-7, with a tentative D call TRBD1 (5 bases). This CDR3 contains 12 residues. Germline V gene lookup returns CDR1 LNHDA and CDR2 SQIVND (reference sequence). Trimming removed 5 bases from V and 6 bases from J, with 11 bases in between.

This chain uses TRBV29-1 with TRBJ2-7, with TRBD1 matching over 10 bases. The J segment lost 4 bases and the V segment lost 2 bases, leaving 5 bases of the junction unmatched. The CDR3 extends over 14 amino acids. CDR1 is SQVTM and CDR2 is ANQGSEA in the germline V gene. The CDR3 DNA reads TGCAGCGTTGAATTCCGGACAGGGGGGTACGAGCAGTACTTC. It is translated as CSVEFRTGGYEQYF.

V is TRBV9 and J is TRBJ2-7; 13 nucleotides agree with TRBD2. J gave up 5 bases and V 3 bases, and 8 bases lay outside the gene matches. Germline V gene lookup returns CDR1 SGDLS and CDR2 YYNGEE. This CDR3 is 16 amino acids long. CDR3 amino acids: CASSAGTSGNIDEQYF. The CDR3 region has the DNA TGTGCCAGCAGCGCCGGGACTAGCGGGAACATCGACGAGCAGTACTTC.

The CDR3 loop reads CASSKMAGSSDTQYF. As DNA, the CDR3 is TGTGCCAGCAGTAAGATGGCAGGGTCATCAGATACGCAGTATTTT. The rearrangement joins TRBV6-4 to TRBJ2-3; tentatively, D is TRBD1 (5 bases). The CDR3 has 15 amino acids. V lost 5 bases, J lost 4 bases, and 16 bases lay in between. CDR1 MRHNA and CDR2 SNTAGT come from the germline V gene.

The CDR3 region has the DNA TGCGCCAGCAGTTGGACTAGCGGGGCCCCCCCAGCTACGCAGTATTTT. This translates into CASSWTSGAPPATQYF. The V gene is TRBV10-1, the J gene TRBJ2-3; 12 bases fit TRBD2. Per the germline V gene, CDR1 is WNHNN and CDR2 is SYGVQD (reference sequence). This CDR3 has 16 residues. V was pared by 5 bases and J by 8 bases, with 11 bases of the junction left unmatched.